These 11 T cell receptor beta chains were sequenced from one sample in a study of blood T cell repertoires in COVID-19. Sequencing used immunoSEQ multiplex PCR; TCRdb keeps in-frame clones, though not all of them. Of tens of thousands of clones listed, 88% were seen once; the top ten hold roughly 8.4%. Sequenced: peripheral blood. Every receptor here comes from a man in his sixties with active COVID-19.

As DNA, the CDR3 is TGTGCCAGCAGCGGTACTAGCGGGGGGGCCGGGGAGCTGTTTTTT. Encoded protein: CASSGTSGGAGELFF. The chain couples TRBV7-8 to TRBJ2-2, with 13 bases identical to TRBD2. The CDR3 is made up of 15 amino acids. From germline, CDR1 is SGHVS and CDR2 FQNEAQ. V lost 5 bases, J lost 6 bases, and 3 bases stayed unmatched.

J is TRBJ2-2 and V is TRBV11-2, with TRBD1 matching over 8 bases. The CDR3 loop spans 15 amino acids. Germline loops: CDR1 SGHAT, CDR2 FQNNGV. The trim removed 4 bases at V and 1 base at J, leaving 2 bases unmatched. The CDR3, as DNA: TGTGCCAGCAGCTCCGGGACAGGGAACACCGGGGAGCTGTTTTTT. Its translation: CASSSGTGNTGELFF.

CDR3 sequence: CASSLFPGLATIYNEQFF. The CDR3 region has the DNA TGCGCCAGCAGCTTGTTTCCGGGACTAGCGACCATTTACAATGAGCAGTTCTTC. The chain joins TRBV5-1 to TRBJ2-1; 10 bases align to TRBD2. This CDR3 contains 18 residues. Germline V gene data show CDR1 as SGHRS and CDR2 as YFSETQ. V lost 1 base to trimming and J lost 4 bases; unmatched junction nucleotides: 11.

The chain combines TRBV6-2 or TRBV6-3 with TRBJ2-3; 8 bases map to TRBD2. Germline V CDR1 and CDR2: MNHEY, SVGEGT. The CDR3 runs to 15 residues. J lost 6 bases, V lost 5 bases, and 10 bases had no gene match. CDR3 DNA sequence: TGTGCCAGCAGTCTCAGCGGGAGAGCCGCGGATACGCAGTATTTT. Translated, it gives CASSLSGRAADTQYF.

The rearrangement joins TRBV18 to TRBJ2-5; 13 nucleotides agree with TRBD2. Germline V lookup: CDR1 KGHSH, CDR2 LQKENI. V lost 4 bases, J lost 7 bases, and 18 bases stayed unmatched. The CDR3 covers 19 residues. CDR3 amino acids: CASSLPPPGLAGAAGTQYF. The CDR3 coding sequence is TGTGCCAGCTCACTCCCACCGCCCGGACTAGCGGGAGCCGCAGGGACCCAGTACTTC.

The chain is built from TRBV14 and TRBJ2-3, with 7 positions matching TRBD2. The CDR3 loop spans 16 amino acids. Germline V lookup: CDR1 SGHDN, CDR2 FVKESK. V gave up 1 base and J gave up 3 bases; unmatched junction bases: 7. CDR3: CASSQVWTRSTDTQYF. DNA of the CDR3: TGTGCCAGCAGCCAAGTTTGGACTAGGTCGACAGATACGCAGTATTTT.

The rearrangement uses TRBV20-1 and TRBJ1-5; D call uncertain. The CDR3 loop spans 14 amino acids. The germline V gene encodes CDR1 DFQATT and CDR2 SNEGSKA (reference sequence). Trimming shortened V by 3 bases and J by 0 bases, and 9 bases separated the two germline ends. Written as DNA, the CDR3 is TGCAGTGCTAGTGTGTCAGATAGCAATCAGCCCCAGCATTTT. Protein sequence: CSASVSDSNQPQHF.

This chain joins TRBV9 and TRBJ2-3; possible D gene TRBD1, 6 bases. The ends were cut back, 3 bases at V and 2 bases at J, with 13 bases in the middle. Germline V CDR1 and CDR2: SGDLS, YYNGEE. CDR3 length: 15 residues. The CDR3 DNA follows: TGTGCCAGCAGCGCGTGGACAGATCCCACAGATACGCAGTATTTT. Translating gives CASSAWTDPTDTQYF.

The CDR3 region has the DNA TGTGCCACCAGTGGGACAGGGAGTGATGAGCAGTTCTTC. Protein: CATSGTGSDEQFF. The chain employs TRBV24-1 and TRBJ2-1, with 8 bases identical to TRBD1. The CDR3 is 13 amino acids. Germline CDR1 and CDR2: KGHDR and SFDVKD. Losses at the gene ends were 5 bases for V and 8 bases for J; bases not matched to a gene: 4.

The J gene is TRBJ2-4, the V gene TRBV5-1, with 8 nucleotides matching TRBD2. This CDR3 is 16 amino acids long. V was clipped by 1 base and J by 0 bases; unmatched bases: 3. The germline V gene has CDR1 SGHRS and CDR2 YFSETQ. The CDR3 region is CASSLTAGVAKNIQYF. The CDR3 nucleotides are TGCGCCAGCAGCTTGACAGCGGGAGTAGCCAAAAACATTCAGTACTTC. The variable domain in full, completed from reference TRBV5-1 and TRBJ2-4, reads KAGVTQTPRYLIKTRGQQVTLSCSPISGHRSVSWYQQTPGQGLQFLFEYFSETQRNKGNFPGRFSGRQFSNSRSEMNVSTLELGDSALYLCASSLTAGVAKNIQYFGAGTRLSVL.

The rearrangement links TRBV7-8 to TRBJ2-3; TRBD2 might be the D (6 bases). This CDR3 has 17 residues. Germline lookup yields CDR1 SGHVS and CDR2 FQNEAQ. V lost 2 bases, J lost 2 bases, and 17 bases lay in between. In DNA form, the CDR3 reads TGTGCCAGCAGCTTAATTCTACGGGAGAAGAACACAGATACGCAGTATTTT. Translating it yields CASSLILREKNTDTQYF.